Listed below are T cell receptor beta chains from one sample, sequenced in a study of T cells after yellow fever vaccination. TCRdb re-called the 5' RACE reads through MiXCR, storing one row per CDR3 protein. This sample has around 250,000 distinct CDR3 sequences, with approximately 5.2% found just once. The sample was CD4+ T cells sorted from PBMCs, taken on the day of the yellow fever booster vaccination. The receptors come from a man younger than 30 who received the YFV17D yellow fever vaccine. Each CDR3 is given with its conserved first and last residue. A D gene is named only where the DNA matches it firmly. The listing skips clone size in some rows; elsewhere it reads once, few, many or a size class.

abundance,d_gene,len,v_gene,j_gene,CDR3aa,CDR3nt
few,NA,15,TRBV7-2,TRBJ2-1,CASSFVSTQRDEQFF,TGTGCCAGCAGCTTTGTGTCTACCCAGAGGGATGAGCAGTTCTTC
NA,NA,14,TRBV5-4,TRBJ1-4,CASTLYGTLGKLFF,TGTGCCAGCACCCTTTACGGCACCCTGGGAAAACTGTTTTTT
many,TRBD1,12,TRBV12-3/TRBV12-4,TRBJ1-1,CASSFERGLAFF,TGTGCCAGCAGTTTTGAAAGGGGGCTAGCTTTCTTT
many,NA,14,TRBV5-4,TRBJ2-5,CASSPRLGQETQYF,TGTGCCAGCAGCCCAAGACTAGGGCAAGAGACCCAGTACTTC
NA,TRBD2,17,TRBV5-1,TRBJ2-5,CASSLAPAGGNQETQYF,TGCGCCAGCAGCTTGGCCCCAGCGGGGGGGAACCAAGAGACCCAGTACTTC
many,NA,13,TRBV4-1,TRBJ1-6,CASSSGPDSPLHF,TGCGCCAGCAGCAGCGGTCCAGACTCACCCCTCCACTTT
NA,NA,13,TRBV10-3,TRBJ2-7,CASRAGQSYEQYF,TGTGCCAGTCGGGCAGGACAGTCCTACGAGCAGTACTTC
few,TRBD1,14,TRBV23-1,TRBJ2-6,CASSQAPQRTGATF,TGCGCCAGCAGTCAAGCGCCACAGAGGACAGGGGCGACTTTC
NA,NA,14,TRBV4-1,TRBJ2-5,CASSQDPGRETQYF,TGCGCCAGCAGCCAAGATCCGGGCCGGGAGACCCAGTACTTC
NA,NA,15,TRBV6-6,TRBJ2-1,CASSRRKSSYNEQFF,TGTGCCAGCAGCCGGCGTAAGAGCTCCTACAATGAGCAGTTCTTC
few,TRBD1,16,TRBV28,TRBJ2-7,CASSTLWDRGPYEQYF,TGTGCCAGCAGTACCCTCTGGGACAGGGGGCCCTACGAGCAGTACTTC
NA,NA,13,TRBV5-1,TRBJ2-3,CASSFLAGDTQYF,TGCGCCAGCAGCTTCCTGGCGGGGGATACGCAGTATTTT
NA,NA,15,TRBV5-1,TRBJ2-2,CASSPWDRRAGELFF,TGCGCCAGCAGCCCATGGGACCGGAGGGCCGGGGAGCTGTTTTTT
NA,TRBD1,13,TRBV5-1,TRBJ1-1,CASSSQDRGEAFF,TGCGCCAGCAGCTCCCAGGACAGGGGTGAAGCTTTCTTT
NA,NA,15,TRBV7-9,TRBJ2-3,CASSFQTGLTDTQYF,TGTGCCAGCAGCTTTCAGACAGGCCTCACAGATACGCAGTATTTT
NA,NA,14,TRBV2,TRBJ2-2,CASRTTSNTGELFF,TGTGCCAGCAGGACTACATCGAACACCGGGGAGCTGTTTTTT
NA,TRBD1,17,TRBV4-3,TRBJ2-3,CASSQSDRTSSTDTQYF,TGCGCCAGCAGCCAATCGGACAGGACTTCCTCTACAGATACGCAGTATTTT
few,NA,16,TRBV5-1,TRBJ2-5,CASSPDGGLLWETQYF,TGCGCCAGCAGCCCGGACGGGGGTCTCTTGTGGGAGACCCAGTACTTC
once,TRBD1,15,TRBV5-5,TRBJ2-5,CASSGTGDNQETQYF,TGTGCCAGCAGCGGTACAGGGGACAATCAAGAGACCCAGTACTTC
many,NA,15,TRBV9,TRBJ2-3,CASSTLYLGTDTQYF,TGTGCCAGCAGCACCCTTTACCTGGGCACAGATACGCAGTATTTT
few,NA,13,TRBV24-1,TRBJ2-3,CATSDPPGDTQYF,TGTGCCACCAGTGATCCACCCGGAGATACGCAGTATTTT
many,TRBD2,14,TRBV5-4,TRBJ2-1,CASSGAGGLAEQFF,TGTGCCAGCAGCGGAGCGGGGGGGCTAGCGGAGCAGTTCTTC
many,TRBD2,17,TRBV7-8,TRBJ2-3,CASSLARGGPSTDTQYF,TGTGCCAGCAGCTTAGCGCGGGGGGGCCCTAGCACAGATACGCAGTATTTT
few,TRBD2,18,TRBV14,TRBJ2-6,CASSYFKGRASGANVLTF,TGTGCCAGCAGCTATTTTAAGGGGAGGGCTTCTGGGGCCAACGTCCTGACTTTC
many,NA,16,TRBV24-1,TRBJ2-3,CATSDLSRQGRDTQYF,TGTGCCACCAGTGATCTTAGTCGGCAGGGGAGAGATACGCAGTATTTT
few,NA,13,TRBV5-1,TRBJ1-6,CASSKKENSPLHF,TGCGCCAGCAGCAAGAAAGAGAATTCACCCCTCCACTTT
few,NA,15,TRBV27,TRBJ2-7,CASSLVEGGTYEQYF,TGTGCCAGCAGTTTAGTGGAGGGGGGCACCTACGAGCAGTACTTC
once,TRBD2,18,TRBV24-1,TRBJ2-3,CATSDLLGSGGGTDTQYF,TGTGCCACCAGTGATTTGCTGGGTAGCGGGGGGGGCACAGATACGCAGTATTTT
many,NA,14,TRBV5-1,TRBJ2-7,CASSWGPRAYEQYF,TGCGCCAGCAGCTGGGGACCCAGGGCCTACGAGCAGTACTTC
many,NA,12,TRBV29-1,TRBJ2-5,CSVGRVEETQYF,TGCAGCGTTGGCAGGGTCGAAGAGACCCAGTACTTC
few,NA,11,TRBV10-3,TRBJ2-3,CAISELKTQYF,TGTGCCATCAGTGAACTTAAAACGCAGTATTTT
once,NA,14,TRBV2,TRBJ1-2,CASKDRSANYGYTF,TGTGCCAGTAAGGACAGATCAGCTAACTATGGCTACACCTTC
NA,TRBD1,15,TRBV5-4,TRBJ2-3,CASSVATGMGDTQYF,TGTGCCAGCAGCGTTGCGACAGGGATGGGAGATACGCAGTATTTT
many,NA,13,TRBV21-1,TRBJ1-2,CASSRGTNHGYTF,TGTGCCAGCAGCCGAGGGACTAATCACGGCTACACCTTC
NA,TRBD1,15,TRBV4-1,TRBJ1-3,CASSQAGQGARTIYF,TGCGCCAGCAGCCAAGCGGGACAGGGGGCGCGGACCATATATTTT
many,TRBD1,14,TRBV29-1,TRBJ1-5,CSVASQGVDQPQHF,TGCAGCGTTGCCTCCCAGGGGGTTGATCAGCCCCAGCATTTT
NA,NA,14,TRBV9,TRBJ1-1,CASSVAVGGTEAFF,TGTGCCAGCAGCGTAGCCGTCGGGGGCACTGAAGCTTTCTTT